The TCR beta chain under discussion was sequenced for a study of control samples from healthy donors and cancer patients. Repertoires were generated with immunoSEQ multiplex PCR, while TCRdb's copy carries only in-frame clones and drops some. The sample holds roughly 88,000 clones, approximately 93% seen once. The CDR3 has 13 residues. Germline values: CDR1 SGHTS, CDR2 YDEGEE. V dropped 4 bases and J dropped 0 bases, with 7 bases sitting between them. The source of this sequence is a man aged 18 to 30 in good health. The sequenced sample consisted of blood. The chain uses TRBV5-8 and TRBJ1-1; no clear D gene. The CDR3 DNA is TGTGCCAGCAGCCTGACACTGAACACTGAAGCTTTCTTT. Protein sequence: CASSLTLNTEAFF.